The rows below give T cell receptor beta chains drawn from one sample of a study of beta chain features in type 1 diabetes. Sequencing used immunoSEQ multiplex PCR; TCRdb keeps in-frame clones, though not all of them. The data hold roughly 500,000 clones, with 10% to 12% observed a single time. The sample was naive CD4+ T cells from blood. The receptors shown here come from a woman between 18 and 30 years old in good health. The CDR3 runs from the conserved cysteine through the conserved F or W. The D gene is left open where the match is weak. Rows give clone size only sometimes, using once, few, many, or a class for an expanded clone.

J gene: TRBJ1-1; clone size: -; D gene: TRBD1; V gene: TRBV7-2; CDR3 protein: CASSLIGTGSQLNTEAFF; CDR3 DNA: TGTGCCAGCAGCTTAATTGGGACAGGGTCCCAATTGAACACTGAAGCTTTCTTT
J gene: TRBJ2-7; clone size: few; D gene: TRBD1; V gene: TRBV2; CDR3 protein: CASSGDRGGEQYF; CDR3 DNA: TGTGCCAGCAGTGGGGACAGGGGAGGTGAGCAGTACTTC
J gene: TRBJ2-1; clone size: -; D gene: -; V gene: TRBV29-1; CDR3 protein: CSVDLGVSYNEQFF; CDR3 DNA: TGCAGCGTTGATTTGGGGGTTTCCTACAATGAGCAGTTCTTC
J gene: TRBJ2-4; clone size: -; D gene: TRBD1; V gene: TRBV4-1; CDR3 protein: CASSQDTGGSIQYF; CDR3 DNA: TGCGCCAGCAGCCAAGATACAGGGGGCAGCATTCAGTACTTC
J gene: TRBJ1-2; clone size: few; D gene: -; V gene: TRBV19; CDR3 protein: CASSIRREYGYTF; CDR3 DNA: TGTGCCAGTTCAATCCGTCGGGAGTATGGCTACACCTTC
J gene: TRBJ1-3; clone size: few; D gene: -; V gene: TRBV7-6; CDR3 protein: CASSHRASSGNTIYF; CDR3 DNA: TGTGCCAGCAGCCACCGGGCTTCCTCTGGAAACACCATATATTTT
J gene: TRBJ2-5; clone size: few; D gene: -; V gene: TRBV2; CDR3 protein: CAVGRQETQYF; CDR3 DNA: TGTGCGGTGGGCAGGCAAGAGACCCAGTACTTC
J gene: TRBJ2-1; clone size: -; D gene: -; V gene: TRBV5-6; CDR3 protein: CASSFKRNEQFF; CDR3 DNA: TGTGCCAGCAGCTTCAAGCGGAATGAGCAGTTCTTC
J gene: TRBJ2-5; clone size: few; D gene: -; V gene: TRBV29-1; CDR3 protein: CSVGGGGIGETQYF; CDR3 DNA: TGCAGCGTTGGAGGTGGGGGTATAGGAGAGACCCAGTACTTC
J gene: TRBJ2-3; clone size: few; D gene: -; V gene: TRBV7-8; CDR3 protein: CASTDPRLTQYF; CDR3 DNA: TGTGCCAGCACAGACCCGCGATTGACGCAGTATTTT
J gene: TRBJ2-7; clone size: few; D gene: TRBD2; V gene: TRBV7-2; CDR3 protein: CASSLELAGAYEQYF; CDR3 DNA: TGTGCCAGCAGCTTAGAACTAGCGGGAGCCTACGAGCAGTACTTC
J gene: TRBJ1-1; clone size: -; D gene: -; V gene: TRBV5-1; CDR3 protein: CASSADPNTEAFF; CDR3 DNA: TGCGCCAGCAGCGCGGACCCGAACACTGAAGCTTTCTTT
J gene: TRBJ1-2; clone size: few; D gene: TRBD1; V gene: TRBV9; CDR3 protein: CASSVDRVGYGYTF; CDR3 DNA: TGTGCCAGCAGCGTCGACAGGGTGGGCTATGGCTACACCTTC
J gene: TRBJ1-2; clone size: -; D gene: -; V gene: TRBV2; CDR3 protein: CASSKLFGQSSARGYTF; CDR3 DNA: TGTGCCAGCAGTAAACTCTTTGGACAGTCTAGTGCGAGGGGCTACACCTTC
J gene: TRBJ2-3; clone size: few; D gene: -; V gene: TRBV18; CDR3 protein: CASSNGVRTDTQYF; CDR3 DNA: TGTGCCAGCTCAAACGGGGTCCGCACAGATACGCAGTATTTT
J gene: TRBJ2-1; clone size: few; D gene: -; V gene: TRBV9; CDR3 protein: CASSGPTSSYNEQFF; CDR3 DNA: TGTGCCAGCAGCGGACCGACTAGCTCCTACAATGAGCAGTTCTTC
J gene: TRBJ2-4; clone size: -; D gene: -; V gene: TRBV30; CDR3 protein: CAWSVRERGNIQYF; CDR3 DNA: TGTGCCTGGAGTGTCCGGGAGAGGGGGAACATTCAGTACTTC
J gene: TRBJ1-1; clone size: -; D gene: -; V gene: TRBV9; CDR3 protein: CASSAYLNTEAFF; CDR3 DNA: TGTGCCAGCAGCGCCTACTTAAACACTGAAGCTTTCTTT
J gene: TRBJ1-1; clone size: few; D gene: -; V gene: TRBV4-2; CDR3 protein: CASSQVWGTTEAFF; CDR3 DNA: TGTGCCAGCAGCCAAGTTTGGGGAACCACTGAAGCTTTCTTT
J gene: TRBJ2-2; clone size: few; D gene: TRBD1; V gene: TRBV9; CDR3 protein: CASRLRQGTGELFF; CDR3 DNA: TGTGCCAGCAGACTGAGACAGGGCACCGGGGAGCTGTTTTTT
J gene: TRBJ2-3; clone size: -; D gene: -; V gene: TRBV14; CDR3 protein: CASSQDVGPTDTQYF; CDR3 DNA: TGTGCCAGCAGCCAAGATGTGGGGCCCACAGATACGCAGTATTTT
J gene: TRBJ2-1; clone size: few; D gene: TRBD1; V gene: TRBV7-8; CDR3 protein: CASSPTGQVVVEQFF; CDR3 DNA: TGTGCCAGCAGTCCCACGGGACAGGTCGTTGTTGAGCAGTTCTTC
J gene: TRBJ1-5; clone size: few; D gene: -; V gene: TRBV7-9; CDR3 protein: CASSPAHPNQPQHF; CDR3 DNA: TGTGCCAGCAGCCCGGCTCACCCCAATCAGCCCCAGCATTTT
J gene: TRBJ2-3; clone size: -; D gene: TRBD1; V gene: TRBV2; CDR3 protein: CASSATGQITDTQYF; CDR3 DNA: TGTGCCAGCAGTGCAACGGGACAGATCACAGATACGCAGTATTTT
J gene: TRBJ2-7; clone size: -; D gene: -; V gene: TRBV7-9; CDR3 protein: CASSLFYEQYF; CDR3 DNA: TGTGCCAGCAGTTTATTCTACGAGCAGTACTTC
J gene: TRBJ2-7; clone size: -; D gene: -; V gene: TRBV18; CDR3 protein: CASSPAPNTYEQYF; CDR3 DNA: TGTGCCAGCTCACCAGCCCCGAATACCTACGAGCAGTACTTC
J gene: TRBJ2-5; clone size: -; D gene: TRBD1; V gene: TRBV6-5; CDR3 protein: CASSYGAGQGVETQYF; CDR3 DNA: TGTGCCAGCAGTTACGGTGCGGGACAGGGGGTAGAGACCCAGTACTTC
J gene: TRBJ1-3; clone size: few; D gene: -; V gene: TRBV7-2; CDR3 protein: CASSLAFSSGNTIYF; CDR3 DNA: TGTGCCAGCAGCTTAGCGTTCAGCTCTGGAAACACCATATATTTT
J gene: TRBJ2-3; clone size: few; D gene: TRBD2; V gene: TRBV7-3; CDR3 protein: CASSMTSGTTDTQYF; CDR3 DNA: TGTGCCAGCAGCATGACTAGCGGGACAACAGATACGCAGTATTTT
J gene: TRBJ2-1; clone size: -; D gene: -; V gene: TRBV6-5; CDR3 protein: CASRYDASGSYNEQFF; CDR3 DNA: TGTGCCAGCAGATACGACGCGTCCGGCTCCTACAATGAGCAGTTCTTC
J gene: TRBJ2-5; clone size: -; D gene: TRBD2; V gene: TRBV19; CDR3 protein: CASRPGLAGQETQYF; CDR3 DNA: TGTGCCAGTAGACCGGGACTAGCGGGGCAAGAGACCCAGTACTTC
J gene: TRBJ2-2; clone size: -; D gene: -; V gene: TRBV29-1; CDR3 protein: CSVEDRGARFF; CDR3 DNA: TGCAGCGTTGAAGATCGTGGGGCAAGGTTTTTT
J gene: TRBJ2-3; clone size: few; D gene: -; V gene: TRBV18; CDR3 protein: CASSQRQAELTDTQYF; CDR3 DNA: TGTGCCAGCTCTCAACGACAGGCGGAACTCACAGATACGCAGTATTTT
J gene: TRBJ2-1; clone size: -; D gene: -; V gene: TRBV9; CDR3 protein: CASSGSPAIPEQFF; CDR3 DNA: TGTGCCAGCAGCGGGTCCCCGGCTATTCCAGAGCAGTTCTTC
J gene: TRBJ2-1; clone size: few; D gene: TRBD2; V gene: TRBV19; CDR3 protein: CASKREGLDEQFF; CDR3 DNA: TGTGCCAGTAAACGGGAGGGGTTGGATGAGCAGTTCTTC
J gene: TRBJ2-5; clone size: few; D gene: -; V gene: TRBV9; CDR3 protein: CASSVDVVSETQYF; CDR3 DNA: TGTGCCAGCAGCGTAGATGTCGTTTCGGAGACCCAGTACTTC
J gene: TRBJ2-2; clone size: few; D gene: -; V gene: TRBV2; CDR3 protein: CASRGTGELFF; CDR3 DNA: TGTGCCAGCAGGGGCACCGGGGAGCTGTTTTTT
J gene: TRBJ2-1; clone size: few; D gene: -; V gene: TRBV19; CDR3 protein: CASSPTSYNEQFF; CDR3 DNA: TGTGCCAGTAGTCCCACATCCTACAATGAGCAGTTCTTC
J gene: TRBJ2-5; clone size: -; D gene: -; V gene: TRBV28; CDR3 protein: CASSFRKETQYF; CDR3 DNA: TGTGCCAGCAGTTTTCGCAAGGAGACCCAGTACTTC
J gene: TRBJ2-1; clone size: -; D gene: TRBD1; V gene: TRBV6-6; CDR3 protein: CASSYQTGRYNEQFF; CDR3 DNA: TGTGCCAGCAGTTACCAGACAGGGCGCTACAATGAGCAGTTCTTC
J gene: TRBJ2-1; clone size: few; D gene: -; V gene: TRBV11-2; CDR3 protein: CASSLYRVLDNEQFF; CDR3 DNA: TGTGCCAGCAGCTTATACAGGGTGCTAGACAATGAGCAGTTCTTC
J gene: TRBJ2-4; clone size: few; D gene: TRBD1; V gene: TRBV6-5; CDR3 protein: CASREDRANGNIQYF; CDR3 DNA: TGTGCCAGCAGGGAGGACAGGGCCAACGGAAACATTCAGTACTTC
J gene: TRBJ2-5; clone size: once; D gene: TRBD1; V gene: TRBV19; CDR3 protein: CASSILPRDRAKETQYF; CDR3 DNA: TGTGCCAGTAGTATCTTACCCCGGGACAGGGCAAAAGAGACCCAGTACTTC